The T cell receptor beta chain described here comes from a study of CXCR3-negative and CXCR3-positive naive CD8 T cells. Study-level background: About 135 million TRB reads in total, about 1.5 +/- 0.3 million per library.

The CDR3 covers 14 residues. CDR1 and CDR2 from the germline V gene are PRHDT and FYEKMQ (reference sequence). Findings and caveats of the study: Naive cells, whether CXCR3-negative or CXCR3-positive, had similar TRBV-TRBJ usage, while memory cells differed. TRB CDR3 hydrophobicity was greater in CXCR3-positive naive cells than in CXCR3-negative naive cells. Diversity proved comparably high across both naive subsets and much lower in memory CD8+ cells.

Of note for this clonotype: Its matching antigen is unknown.

UMI-labeled 5' RACE yielded the TRB cDNA libraries. From the 5' RACE reads, TCRdb lists one entry per CDR3 protein and no DNA. Reported are about 63,000 distinct CDR3 sequences; the ten largest clones contain around 4.9%. CD45RO-CCR7+CD27+CD95- was the phenotype of naive CD8+ T cells. The sequence was obtained from a human donor in good health. Some clones in this sample may be carry-over from other donors' samples. V usage is TRBV13 and J usage is TRBJ1-2. Source material: naive CXCR3+ CD8+ T cells from blood. The subset here: CD45RO-CCR7+CD27+CD95- naive CD8+ T cells expressing CXCR3 (TNR3+). The CDR3 spells CASSLKSSNYGYTF.